The 7 T cell receptor beta chains below all came from one sample that was sequenced in a study of response to subunit inactivated influenza vaccine. TCRdb reanalysed the RT-PCR reads using MiXCR and keeps one entry per CDR3 protein. The table lists 550,000 to 800,000 distinct CDR3 sequences, about a sixth of them singletons, with about 9.9% in the top ten. Here the sequenced sample was PBMCs from blood, taken about 12 days after vaccination. These receptors all stem from a middle-aged man who received an inactivated influenza vaccine.

In this sample, this clonotype turned up a few times. This chain links TRBV5-1 with TRBJ2-7, with 9 nucleotides matching TRBD2. Germline-derived CDR1 and CDR2 are SGHRS and YFSETQ. V was pared by 4 bases and J by 4 bases, with 12 bases of the junction left unmatched. CDR3 length: 16 amino acids. The CDR3 loop reads CASSPYRLAGDYEQYF. DNA for the CDR3: TGCGCCAGCAGCCCCTACCGTTTAGCGGGAGATTACGAGCAGTACTTC.

This clonotype was observed a handful of times. V and J are TRBV11-2 and TRBJ1-1; D might be TRBD1 (6 bases). Germline V lookup: CDR1 SGHAT, CDR2 FQNNGV. V shed 6 bases and J shed 3 bases, with 20 bases lying between them. The CDR3 is made up of 16 amino acids. CDR3 in amino acids: CASRARGGPTDTEAFF. CDR3 sequence (DNA): TGTGCCAGCAGAGCGAGGGGGGGCCCAACCGACACTGAAGCTTTCTTT. The variable domain in full, completed from reference TRBV11-2 and TRBJ1-1, reads EAGVAQSPRYKIIEKRQSVAFWCNPISGHATLYWYQQILGQGPKLLIQFQNNGVVDDSQLPKDRFSAERLKGVDSTLKIQPAKLEDSAVYLCASRARGGPTDTEAFFGQGTRLTVV.

This clonotype was counted at least ten times. The gene calls are TRBV5-1 and TRBJ2-7; either TRBD1 or TRBD2 may supply D (5 bases each). There are 12 residues in the CDR3. Germline CDR1 is SGHRS and CDR2 is YFSETQ. Trimming pared 5 bases from V and 1 base from J, leaving 7 bases between. The CDR3 region has the DNA TGCGCCAGCAGGGGGGATTCCTACGAGCAGTACTTC. It codes for CASRGDSYEQYF.

This clonotype was seen only a few times. The chain combines TRBV9 with TRBJ2-2; D not certain. The germline CDR1 and CDR2 sequences are SGDLS and YYNGEE. This CDR3 contains 13 residues. The V gene lost 10 bases and the J gene lost 1 base, with 11 bases spanning the gap. CDR3 loop: CASRRENTGELFF. CDR3 coding DNA: TGTGCCTCAAGGAGAGAGAACACCGGGGAGCTGTTTTTT.

The chain joins TRBV7-3 to TRBJ2-1; TRBD2 aligns across 7 bases. This CDR3 comprises 15 residues. The germline gives CDR1 SGHTA, CDR2 FQGTGA. The V gene end was trimmed by 5 bases and the J gene end by 6 bases; junction bases not matched to a gene: 10. The CDR3 is CASSPRAGVGNEQFF. The CDR3 nucleotides are TGTGCCAGCAGCCCCCGGGCGGGAGTAGGCAATGAGCAGTTCTTC.

The J gene is TRBJ1-1, the V gene TRBV27; 9 positions match TRBD1. CDR1 MNHEY and CDR2 SMNVEV come from the germline V gene (reference sequence). The CDR3 is made up of 15 amino acids. Trimming removed 5 bases from V and 6 bases from J; junction bases left unmatched: 10. Written as DNA, the CDR3 is TGTGCCAGCAGTACTCGACAGGGGGTGGGCTCTGAAGCTTTCTTT. Protein sequence: CASSTRQGVGSEAFF.

This clonotype was seen repeatedly, ten times or more. The rearrangement links TRBV12-3 or TRBV12-4 to TRBJ1-2; D gene ambiguous. Trimming stripped 5 bases from V and 4 bases from J, with 8 bases between. The CDR3 covers 12 residues. Written as DNA, the CDR3 is TGTGCCAGCAGTCTCCCAGGCTATGGCTACACCTTC. It is translated as CASSLPGYGYTF.